These 20 T cell receptor beta chains were all obtained from the same sample, sequenced in a study of blood T cell repertoires in COVID-19. Profiling relied on immunoSEQ multiplex PCR, and the TCRdb table lists in-frame clones only, not all of them. The sample consists of fewer than 120,000 clones, around 79% of them appearing once. Sequencing was performed on peripheral blood. The source of these receptors is a woman older than 75 with active or convalescent COVID-19.

The chain employs TRBV28 and TRBJ1-2; no firm D call. Germline V gene lookup returns CDR1 MDHEN and CDR2 SYDVKM. The V end lost 4 bases, the J end lost 0 bases, and 9 bases lay between the germline ends. This CDR3 comprises 14 residues. The CDR3 nucleotides are TGTGCCAGCAGTTGGTCCACAGCTAACTATGGCTACACCTTC. It codes for CASSWSTANYGYTF.

The chain joins TRBV19 to TRBJ2-7; D is perhaps TRBD1 (6 bases). Trimming stripped 4 bases from V and 6 bases from J, with 16 bases between. This CDR3 has 14 residues. The germline gives CDR1 LNHDA, CDR2 SQIVND (reference sequence). The DNA of the CDR3 is TGTGCCAGTAGTACAAACAGGGCGGGTATCGAGCAGTACTTC. Its protein product is CASSTNRAGIEQYF.

The rearrangement links TRBV18 to TRBJ2-1, with 7 bases that match TRBD2. With V trimmed by 3 bases and J by 4 bases, 6 bases remained unmatched. Germline CDR1 and CDR2: KGHSH and LQKENI. The CDR3 is 15 residues long. CDR3 nucleotides: TGTGCCAGCTCACCCTCTGCGGGAGTATACAATGAGCAGTTCTTC. It encodes CASSPSAGVYNEQFF.

V is TRBV10-2 and J is TRBJ1-2; the D gene is possibly TRBD1 (6 bases). This CDR3 comprises 16 residues. Looked up from germline, CDR1 is WSHSY and CDR2 is SAAADI. V lost 2 bases and J lost 1, with 14 bases in between. CDR3: CASSETSSRGNYGYTF. CDR3 DNA: TGCGCCAGCAGTGAGACCTCGTCCAGGGGTAACTATGGCTACACCTTC.

The chain recombines TRBV6-5 with TRBJ2-7; D is perhaps TRBD2 (6 bases). CDR3 length: 14 amino acids. Germline CDR1 MNHEY, CDR2 SVGAGI. Trimming pared 5 bases from V and 4 bases from J, leaving 15 bases between. For the CDR3, the DNA is TGTGCCAGCAGTCTGCGGGATCCCATTTACGAGCAGTACTTC. Its protein product is CASSLRDPIYEQYF.

The chain has TRBV2 and TRBJ1-2, with TRBD1 identical over 7 bases. Germline CDR1 reads SNHLY; CDR2 reads FYNNEI. Trimming removed 8 bases from V and 7 bases from J; junction bases left unmatched: 7. This CDR3 has 12 amino acids. The CDR3 DNA is TGTGCCAGCGAGAGGGACAGAGTTGGCTACACCTTC. Translated, it gives CASERDRVGYTF.

The rearrangement uses TRBV30 and TRBJ2-3; 14 bases fit TRBD2. The CDR3 is 14 amino acids. Trimming cost V 5 bases and J 6 bases; bases outside gene matches: 4. From germline, CDR1 is GTSNPN and CDR2 SVGIG (reference sequence). CDR3 loop: CAWGTSGSPDTQYF. CDR3 bases: TGTGCCTGGGGGACTAGCGGGAGCCCCGATACGCAGTATTTT.

This sequence joins TRBV6-5 and TRBJ1-1; maybe TRBD1 (5 bases). This CDR3 contains 15 residues. V was shortened by 3 bases and J by 4 bases, with 15 bases between the two germline ends. Germline V gene data show CDR1 as MNHEY and CDR2 as SVGAGI. The CDR3 here is CASSYDNRGSTEAFF. The CDR3 bases are TGTGCCAGCAGTTATGATAATAGGGGATCCACTGAAGCTTTCTTT.

The V gene is TRBV10-3, the J gene TRBJ2-7; 8 nucleotides line up with TRBD1. From germline, CDR1 is ENHRY and CDR2 SYGVKD. The CDR3 contains 14 residues. V was pared by 6 bases and J by 7 bases, with 11 bases of the junction left unmatched. As DNA, the CDR3 is TGTGCCATCAGATTGACAGGGGACCTCGAAGAGCAGTACTTC. This sequence encodes CAIRLTGDLEEQYF.

This chain connects TRBV4-1 to TRBJ2-4, with D maybe TRBD1 (5 bases). The CDR3 runs to 18 residues. The V end lost 4 bases, the J end lost 2 bases, and 21 bases lay between the germline ends. The germline gives CDR1 MGHRA, CDR2 YSYEKL. The chain's CDR3 is CASSRRGLGQETKNIQYF. The CDR3 nucleotides are TGCGCCAGCAGCCGCCGAGGATTGGGGCAGGAGACCAAAAACATTCAGTACTTC.

This clone was seen once. The chain recombines TRBV5-1 with TRBJ1-2, with TRBD1 matching 8 bases. From germline, CDR1 is SGHRS and CDR2 YFSETQ. The CDR3 is made up of 14 amino acids. The V gene end was trimmed by 3 bases and the J gene end by 2 bases; junction bases not matched to a gene: 3. For the CDR3, the DNA is TGCGCCAGCAGCTCGACAGGGGTCAACTATGGCTACACCTTC. This sequence encodes CASSSTGVNYGYTF.

This clone was observed a handful of times. The chain has TRBV30 and TRBJ2-2; TRBD1 aligns across 7 bases. The V gene end was trimmed by 0 bases and the J gene end by 6 bases; junction bases not matched to a gene: 13. This CDR3 has 17 amino acids. The germline gives CDR1 GTSNPN, CDR2 SVGIG (reference sequence). The DNA for the CDR3 is TGTGCCTGGAGTGTACTTCGAGGAAGGGGGCTGGCCGGGGAGCTGTTTTTT. As protein: CAWSVLRGRGLAGELFF.

This rearrangement joins TRBV10-3 to TRBJ1-1, with D perhaps TRBD1 (6 bases). Germline V gene lookup returns CDR1 ENHRY and CDR2 SYGVKD. Trimming took off 0 bases at V and 5 bases at J, with 13 bases between the two ends. This CDR3 has 15 residues. CDR3 nucleotides: TGTGCCATCAGTGAGTCCGCGGGGGGGACAACTGAAGCTTTCTTT. It codes for CAISESAGGTTEAFF.

This chain uses TRBV7-6 with TRBJ2-5; D call uncertain. V was shortened by 3 bases and J by 5 bases, with 10 bases between the two germline ends. This CDR3 region has 13 residues. The germline gives CDR1 SGHVS, CDR2 FNYEAQ. The chain's CDR3 is CASSFSFGETQYF. Here the CDR3 DNA reads TGTGCCAGCAGCTTTTCATTCGGGGAGACCCAGTACTTC.

The chain has TRBV18 and TRBJ2-6; no clear D. With 2 bases removed from V and 2 bases from J, the gap between germline ends came to 16 bases. CDR3 length: 18 amino acids. The germline V gene has CDR1 KGHSH and CDR2 LQKENI. The CDR3, as DNA: TGTGCCAGCTCACCATCAGGATATACCTCGCCTGGGGCCAACGTCCTGACTTTC. Protein: CASSPSGYTSPGANVLTF.

The chain has TRBV24-1 and TRBJ1-4; possible D gene TRBD1, 5 bases. The ends were cut back, 5 bases at V and 7 bases at J, with 13 bases in the middle. Germline values: CDR1 KGHDR, CDR2 SFDVKD. CDR3 length: 14 residues. For the CDR3, the DNA is TGTGCCACCAGTGGCGGAGGGACGGGTGAAAAACTGTTTTTT. It encodes CATSGGGTGEKLFF.

The gene calls are TRBV29-1 and TRBJ2-1, with D perhaps TRBD1 (6 bases). Trimming cost V 3 bases and J 3 bases, with 12 bases left between them. In germline, CDR1 is SQVTM, CDR2 ANQGSEA. CDR3 length: 14 residues. The CDR3 protein is CSVEVGHIYNEQFF. The CDR3 DNA sequence: TGCAGCGTTGAGGTGGGACATATCTACAATGAGCAGTTCTTC.

The chain employs TRBV4-1 and TRBJ2-1, with D possibly matching TRBD2 (6 bases). There are 15 residues in the CDR3. V was pared by 4 bases and J by 7 bases, with 17 bases between. Germline V gene data show CDR1 as MGHRA and CDR2 as YSYEKL. The CDR3 bases are TGCGCCAGCAGCCTCCGGGGAGGCGATTTGAATGAGCAGTTCTTC. Translation gives CASSLRGGDLNEQFF.

The chain has TRBV9 and TRBJ1-6; TRBD1 is a possible D gene (6 bases). With 0 bases removed from V and 9 bases from J, the gap between germline ends came to 13 bases. Germline-derived CDR1 and CDR2 are SGDLS and YYNGEE. The CDR3 length is 15 residues. The CDR3 here is CASSVEGGAGSPLHF. CDR3 nucleotide sequence: TGTGCCAGCAGCGTAGAAGGGGGTGCTGGTTCACCCCTCCACTTT.

This chain links TRBV5-4 with TRBJ2-2, with a possible D match to TRBD2 (5 bases). From germline, CDR1 is SGHNT and CDR2 YYREEE (reference sequence). The V end was cut by 0 bases, the J end by 0 bases, with 12 bases between. CDR3 size: 17 residues. The CDR3 is CASSLGLGGSNTGELFF. The CDR3 DNA reads TGTGCCAGCAGCTTGGGCCTCGGCGGGTCGAACACCGGGGAGCTGTTTTTT.